This T cell receptor beta chain was identified during a study of CD8 T cells in Susac syndrome. J gave up 6 bases and V 0 bases, and 7 bases lay outside the gene matches. There are 15 residues in the CDR3. CDR1 and CDR2 (germline): GTSNPN, SVGIG (reference sequence). RNA, at about 0.45 to 1 ug, was reverse transcribed with random hexamers. By means of immunoSEQ multiplex PCR, TCR beta CDR3 spanning 54 Vbeta and 13 Jbeta underwent amplification. Via MiXCR, TCRdb re-called the immunoSEQ multiplex PCR reads, giving one row per CDR3 protein. The repertoire includes about 130,000 distinct CDR3 sequences, about 95% of them detected once, and 0.2% to 0.25% sits in the top ten. This clonotype was recorded once.

This TCR came from a human donor with Susac syndrome. The sequenced material came from CD8+ T cells from PBMCs. V is TRBV30 and J is TRBJ2-2; TRBD2 matches 7 bases. CDR3 sequence (DNA): TGTGCCTGGAGTGTTCCCGCGGGGGACTCCGGGGAGCTGTTTTTT. It encodes CAWSVPAGDSGELFF.